These T cell receptor beta chains were read from a single sample in a study of cytomegalovirus exposure and HLA in healthy donors. TCRdb's copy holds only in-frame clones and misses some; the assay was immunoSEQ multiplex PCR. The repertoire holds over 100,000 clones, with 8.9% as singletons. Source material: PBMCs. The receptor source for this set is a woman between 35 and 50 years old in good health and CMV-seropositive. Both conserved end residues are part of each CDR3. The D gene is left open where the match is weak. Some rows have no size entry. The others give once, few or many, or a class for an expanded clone.

CDR3	DNA	V	size	D	J
CASSLGDRGAGELFF	TGTGCCAGCAGCTTAGGGGACAGGGGTGCCGGGGAGCTGTTTTTT	TRBV11-2	.	TRBD1	TRBJ2-2
CASTPTWGDTEAFF	TGTGCCAGCACCCCGACTTGGGGGGACACTGAAGCTTTCTTT	TRBV2	.	.	TRBJ1-1
CASSLAGRENTEAFF	TGCGCCAGCAGCTTGGCAGGGCGGGAGAACACTGAAGCTTTCTTT	TRBV5-1	many	.	TRBJ1-1
CASSSHTEEWGNYGYTF	TGTGCCAGCAGCTCCCACACGGAGGAATGGGGTAACTATGGCTACACCTTC	TRBV27	.	.	TRBJ1-2
CASRWAENTGELFF	TGTGCCAGCAGATGGGCAGAGAACACCGGGGAGCTGTTTTTT	TRBV25-1	.	.	TRBJ2-2
CASSLDRTNLLGTQYF	TGTGCCAGCAGCCTAGACAGGACGAACCTTCTAGGTACGCAGTATTTT	TRBV5-6	few	.	TRBJ2-3
CASSLDRMNTEAFF	TGCGCCAGCAGCTTGGACAGGATGAACACTGAAGCTTTCTTT	TRBV5-1	few	.	TRBJ1-1
CASSAVQGQAFF	TGTGCCAGCAGCGCAGTTCAGGGGCAGGCTTTCTTT	TRBV7-9	.	.	TRBJ1-1
CASSIDGTGVKNIQYF	TGTGCCAGTAGTATAGACGGGACAGGGGTCAAAAACATTCAGTACTTC	TRBV19	.	TRBD1	TRBJ2-4
CASTPSPELAGEAFF	TGTGCCAGCACCCCTTCGCCCGAACTGGCGGGCGAAGCTTTCTTT	TRBV7-2	.	.	TRBJ1-1
CASSDPGSGSTDTQYF	TGCGCCAGCAGCGACCCGGGGTCCGGTAGCACAGATACGCAGTATTTT	TRBV5-1	.	.	TRBJ2-3
CASSLTGNTDTQYF	TGTGCCAGCAGCCTGACAGGGAACACAGATACGCAGTATTTT	TRBV9	.	TRBD1	TRBJ2-3
CASSLLGDTIYF	TGTGCCAGCAGCTTACTGGGAGACACCATATATTTT	TRBV7-2	few	.	TRBJ1-3
CASSQGTVGSNQPQHF	TGTGCCAGCTCACAAGGGACAGTCGGGAGCAATCAGCCCCAGCATTTT	TRBV18	few	TRBD1	TRBJ1-5
CASKMGGTDYQPQHF	TGTGCCAGTAAGATGGGGGGGACCGACTATCAGCCCCAGCATTTT	TRBV19	.	.	TRBJ1-5
CASSLPGGANYGYTF	TGTGCCAGCAGCTTGCCAGGGGGCGCGAACTATGGCTACACCTTC	TRBV5-6	few	TRBD1	TRBJ1-2
CASRDRAGTDTQYF	TGTGCCAGCAGGGACAGGGCAGGCACAGATACGCAGTATTTT	TRBV2	.	TRBD1	TRBJ2-3
CASSRQGADGETQYF	TGTGCCAGCAGCCGACAGGGGGCCGACGGGGAGACCCAGTACTTC	TRBV11-2	few	TRBD1	TRBJ2-5
CASSRLAGLYEQYF	TGTGCCAGCAGTCGACTAGCGGGCCTCTACGAGCAGTACTTC	TRBV27	few	TRBD2	TRBJ2-7
CASSQGTGNYGYTF	TGTGCCAGCAGCCAAGGGACAGGGAACTATGGCTACACCTTC	TRBV7-8	few	TRBD1	TRBJ1-2
CASSEWQGTGQDEQYF	TGTGCCAGCAGTGAATGGCAAGGGACAGGACAGGACGAGCAGTACTTC	TRBV25-1	few	TRBD1	TRBJ2-7
CASSFATGGSYTF	TGTGCCAGCAGCTTCGCAACAGGTGGGAGCTACACCTTC	TRBV11-3	.	.	TRBJ1-2
CASSVELNSPLHF	TGTGCCAGCAGCGTAGAGCTTAATTCACCCCTCCACTTT	TRBV9	.	.	TRBJ1-6
CASSALDRIGEKLFF	TGTGCCAGCTCGGCCTTGGACAGGATTGGTGAAAAACTGTTTTTT	TRBV18	few	TRBD1	TRBJ1-4
CASSLVLGQANTGELFF	TGTGCCAGCAGCTTAGTATTGGGACAGGCCAACACCGGGGAGCTGTTTTTT	TRBV7-8	few	TRBD1	TRBJ2-2
CASSTRYRAGSRSTDTQYF	TGTGCCAGCAGCACCAGGTACCGAGCGGGGAGCCGGAGCACAGATACGCAGTATTTT	TRBV7-9	few	TRBD2	TRBJ2-3
CASSLAGQTKNIQYF	TGCGCCAGCAGCTTGGCGGGACAGACCAAAAACATTCAGTACTTC	TRBV5-1	few	TRBD1	TRBJ2-4
CASSPGGTDTQYF	TGTGCCAGCAGCCCGGGGGGGACAGATACGCAGTATTTT	TRBV5-6	few	TRBD2	TRBJ2-3
CASKLTGAINNSPLHF	TGTGCCAGCAAGTTAACAGGCGCTATTAATAATTCACCCCTCCACTTT	TRBV2	few	.	TRBJ1-6
CASSEERTGTEAFF	TGTGCCAGCAGTGAAGAGAGGACAGGGACTGAAGCTTTCTTT	TRBV6-1	few	TRBD1	TRBJ1-1
CASSLRLRTVNTEAFF	TGTGCCAGCAGCTTGAGGCTCCGTACGGTTAACACTGAAGCTTTCTTT	TRBV11-2	.	.	TRBJ1-1
CASSPGTGGYSNQPQHF	TGTGCCAGCAGCCCCGGGACAGGGGGTTATAGCAATCAGCCCCAGCATTTT	TRBV5-5	few	TRBD1	TRBJ1-5
CASSERQGSEKLFF	TGTGCCAGCAGTGAACGACAGGGGAGCGAAAAACTGTTTTTT	TRBV6-4	few	TRBD1	TRBJ1-4
CASSYGQNNQPQHF	TGTGCCAGCAGTTATGGGCAGAACAATCAGCCCCAGCATTTT	TRBV6-5	.	.	TRBJ1-5
CASRLQGANYGYTF	TGTGCCAGCCGACTACAGGGGGCGAACTATGGCTACACCTTC	TRBV5-4	few	TRBD1	TRBJ1-2
CASSLSGTSQETQYF	TGCGCCAGCAGCCTCAGCGGGACTAGCCAAGAGACCCAGTACTTC	TRBV4-1	few	TRBD2	TRBJ2-5
CASSEGTGIGRTEAFF	TGTGCCAGCAGCGAAGGGACAGGGATAGGGAGGACTGAAGCTTTCTTT	TRBV2	.	TRBD1	TRBJ1-1
CASSRELAGLFGEQFF	TGTGCCAGTAGTAGAGAACTAGCGGGGCTATTTGGGGAGCAGTTCTTC	TRBV19	.	TRBD2	TRBJ2-1
CSATSKGVGEKLFF	TGCAGCGCCACAAGCAAGGGAGTGGGTGAAAAACTGTTTTTT	TRBV29-1	.	.	TRBJ1-4
CASSPQGGDYGYPF	TGTGCCAGCAGTCCTCAGGGAGGGGACTATGGCTACCCCTTC	TRBV6-5	.	.	TRBJ1-2
CATSRDRVGGNGELFF	TGTGCCACCAGCAGAGATCGAGTGGGAGGGAACGGGGAGCTGTTTTTT	TRBV15	few	TRBD2	TRBJ2-2
CASSEAKTGINEKLFF	TGTGCCAGCAGTGAAGCGAAGACAGGGATAAATGAAAAACTGTTTTTT	TRBV2	.	TRBD1	TRBJ1-4
CASSLVSQGWRF	TGTGCCAGCAGCTTAGTTTCGCAGGGTTGGAGATTC	TRBV7-2	few	.	TRBJ1-2
CASSDRPGNTGELFF	TGTGCCAGCAGTGACAGACCGGGGAACACCGGGGAGCTGTTTTTT	TRBV6-4	few	.	TRBJ2-2
CASSYSNSGELFF	TGTGCCAGCAGTTACTCGAACTCCGGGGAGCTGTTTTTT	TRBV6-5	.	.	TRBJ2-2
CASSSTQGPSGNTIYF	TGTGCCAGCAGCTCGACGCAGGGTCCCTCTGGAAACACCATATATTTT	TRBV5-6	few	.	TRBJ1-3
CASSRGDGYGYTF	TGCGCCAGCAGCCGGGGAGATGGGTATGGCTACACCTTC	TRBV5-1	few	.	TRBJ1-2
CASSSRLAGGFLETQYF	TGTGCCAGCAGCTCTCGGCTAGCGGGGGGGTTTTTAGAGACCCAGTACTTC	TRBV11-1	.	TRBD2	TRBJ2-5
CASSSRASGKLFF	TGTGCCAGCAGTTCCCGGGCCTCAGGGAAACTGTTTTTT	TRBV27	many	.	TRBJ1-4
CASSFPSGGPDTQYF	TGCGCCAGCAGCTTCCCTTCAGGGGGACCAGATACGCAGTATTTT	TRBV5-1	.	TRBD1	TRBJ2-3
CASSLGRDRPQHF	TGTGCCAGCAGCTTAGGGCGGGACAGGCCCCAGCATTTT	TRBV7-2	.	TRBD1	TRBJ1-5
CASSEALRGGEQYF	TGTGCCAGCAGTGAAGCGCTTCGAGGTGGCGAGCAGTACTTC	TRBV2	few	.	TRBJ2-7
CASNRGGEYNSPLHF	TGCGCCAGCAACCGGGGCGGGGAGTATAATTCACCCCTCCACTTT	TRBV5-1	few	.	TRBJ1-6
CASSPLRPGQANSPLHF	TGCGCCAGCAGCCCATTACGCCCGGGACAGGCTAATTCACCCCTCCACTTT	TRBV5-1	few	TRBD1	TRBJ1-6
CASSPEMNTEAFF	TGTGCCAGCAGCCCAGAAATGAACACTGAAGCTTTCTTT	TRBV6-5	.	.	TRBJ1-1
CASSLGGGVAEAFF	TGTGCCAGCAGCTTAGGAGGGGGGGTAGCTGAAGCTTTCTTT	TRBV7-2	.	.	TRBJ1-1
CASSDIMAGTYGEQFF	TGTGCCAGCAGCGATATCATGGCAGGGACTTATGGTGAGCAGTTCTTC	TRBV9	few	.	TRBJ2-1